This entry features one T cell receptor (beta chain) sequence. The antigen remains undetermined. CDR3 length: 15 residues. CDR1 is MNHEY, CDR2 SVGEGT, per germline. The ends were cut back, 0 bases at V and 5 bases at J, with 13 bases in the middle. These data come from a study of blood T cells in healthy people across ages. Study-wide points: More naive CD4+ cells and higher diversity were found in long-lived than in aged donors.

A second PCR, run for about 7 to 11 cycles, used a sample-barcoded 5' primer plus a J-beta primer mix. MiXCR, applied by TCRdb to the 5' RACE reads, yields one record per CDR3 protein. The repertoire consists of approximately 690,000 distinct CDR3 sequences, with roughly 58% occurring once and the leading ten covering roughly 34%. The rearrangement links TRBV6-2 or TRBV6-3 to TRBJ1-1, with D perhaps TRBD1 (6 bases). The sample was blood. The receptor was derived from a man in his sixties in good health. CDR3 loop: CASSYSRGIWTEAFF. CDR3 DNA: TGTGCCAGCAGTTACTCAAGGGGGATATGGACTGAAGCTTTCTTT.